The sequence of this T cell receptor (beta chain) was determined in a study of regulatory dendritic cells for organ transplantation (dated by TCRdb to 2016 to 2017). About the study as a whole: TCRbeta repertoires were sequenced from sorted naive and memory CD4+ and CD8+ T cells before and after allostimulation with regulatory or mature dendritic cells. Study-wide findings and limitations: Allostimulation expanded memory CD8+ clones in both subjects, but regulatory dendritic cells appeared to induce more limited expansion than mature dendritic cells. Highly diverse repertoires were observed in naive CD4+ and CD8+ T cells, whereas lower diversity was observed in memory cells, and the most oligoclonal repertoires were found in memory CD8+ cells. Among the resting subsets, the most alloreactive TCR clonotypes were found in memory CD8+ T cells. The authors pointed out considerable heterogeneity between individuals in the alloreactive memory CD8+ T cell pool, and only a couple of subjects were sequenced.

TCRbeta CDR3 regions were amplified by multiplexed two-step PCR using Vbeta-specific forward primers and Jbeta-specific reverse primers. The TCRbeta libraries were sequenced on an Illumina instrument via the immunoSEQ service. Processing in the source paper ran as follows. V, D and J genes were assigned using IMGT annotation, and counts were corrected for multiplex PCR bias using synthetic CDR3 analogues. The immunoSEQ Analyzer calculated repertoire clonality as one minus the normalized Shannon entropy. Fisher's exact test with Benjamini-Hochberg false discovery rate control was used to define clonal expansion, with two-tailed P<0.01. TCRdb retrieved this table from immuneACCESS and kept in-frame rearrangements only. Not all clones are present; in checked studies, unresolved V genes account for under half, and no reason is known for the remainder. From that table come the V and J calls and clone size; the DNA was used to work out D and trimming. For this sample there are 35,000 to 45,000 clones; 80% to 95% appear just once. The ten largest clonotypes hold about 0.11% of the sample.

Counted from cysteine to phenylalanine, this CDR3 has 16 amino acids. The DNA shown is the 48-base CDR3, in frame from base 1. The CDR1 and CDR2 encoded by the germline V gene (reference sequence) are SEHNR and FQNEAQ. V gives up 5 bases and J gives up 5 bases, and the segment between their germline ends measures 18 bases. FACS was used to sort CD4+ or CD8+ cells into naive T cells, defined as CD45RA+, and memory T cells, defined as CD45RO+. T cells for TCR sequencing came from a couple of healthy control subjects. Unstimulated sorted T cell subsets were used as baseline controls for the mixed lymphocyte reactions. Genomic DNA was extracted with the Qiagen DNeasy Blood & Tissue Kit. Note on this clone: Its recognized antigen is unknown. The input lacks base qualities; no much larger clone sits a single base away.

The sequence was collected from a human donor in good health. Recombination connected TRBV7-9 to TRBJ2-2; TRBD2 might be the D gene, on 6 matching bases. The specimen sequenced was naive CD8+ T cells from blood. Reading the label with the study, this specimen's cell subset or site is: CD45RA+ naive T cells. DNA sequence: TGTGCCAGCAGCACTCACCGGGACTCAGGAACCGGGGAGCTGTTTTTT. This encodes CASSTHRDSGTGELFF. With the portions outside the CDR3 filled from the reference TRBV7-9 and TRBJ2-2 genes, the complete variable region becomes DTGVSQNPRHKITKRGQNVTFRCDPISEHNRLYWYRQTLGQGPEFLTYFQNEAQLEKSRLLSDRFSAERPKGSFSTLEIQRTEQGDSAMYLCASSTHRDSGTGELFFGEGSRLTVL.